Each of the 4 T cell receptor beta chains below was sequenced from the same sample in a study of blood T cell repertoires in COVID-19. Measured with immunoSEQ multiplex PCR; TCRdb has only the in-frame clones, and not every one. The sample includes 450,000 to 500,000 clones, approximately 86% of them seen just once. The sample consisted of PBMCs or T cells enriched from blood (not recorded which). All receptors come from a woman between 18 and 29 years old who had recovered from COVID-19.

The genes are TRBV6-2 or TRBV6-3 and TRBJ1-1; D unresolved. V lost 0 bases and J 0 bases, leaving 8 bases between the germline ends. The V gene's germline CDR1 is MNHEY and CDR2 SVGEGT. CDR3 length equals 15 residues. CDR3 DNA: TGTGCCAGCAGTTACTCCCGCGAAATGAACACTGAAGCTTTCTTT. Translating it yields CASSYSREMNTEAFF.

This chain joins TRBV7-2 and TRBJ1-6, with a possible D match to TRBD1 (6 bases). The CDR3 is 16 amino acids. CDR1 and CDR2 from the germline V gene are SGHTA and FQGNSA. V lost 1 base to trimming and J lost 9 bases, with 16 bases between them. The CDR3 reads CASSLEGRGTGSPLHF. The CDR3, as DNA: TGTGCCAGCAGCTTAGAGGGCAGGGGAACGGGTTCACCCCTCCACTTT.

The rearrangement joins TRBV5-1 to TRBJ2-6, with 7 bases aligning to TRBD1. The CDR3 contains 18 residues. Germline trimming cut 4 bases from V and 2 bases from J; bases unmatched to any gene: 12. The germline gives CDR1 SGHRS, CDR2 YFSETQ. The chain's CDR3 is CASSPQGVVIPGANVLTF. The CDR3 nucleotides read TGCGCCAGCAGCCCTCAGGGGGTGGTTATCCCTGGGGCCAACGTCCTGACTTTC.

CDR3 nucleotide sequence: TGTGCCAGCGGACGACCTGACAGGGGGCCCTATGAAAAACTGTTTTTT. Translated, it gives CASGRPDRGPYEKLFF. V and J are TRBV28 and TRBJ1-4, with TRBD1 identical over 10 bases. The CDR3 runs to 16 residues. The germline gives CDR1 MDHEN, CDR2 SYDVKM. V shed 8 bases and J 6 bases; nucleotides not matched to a gene: 12.